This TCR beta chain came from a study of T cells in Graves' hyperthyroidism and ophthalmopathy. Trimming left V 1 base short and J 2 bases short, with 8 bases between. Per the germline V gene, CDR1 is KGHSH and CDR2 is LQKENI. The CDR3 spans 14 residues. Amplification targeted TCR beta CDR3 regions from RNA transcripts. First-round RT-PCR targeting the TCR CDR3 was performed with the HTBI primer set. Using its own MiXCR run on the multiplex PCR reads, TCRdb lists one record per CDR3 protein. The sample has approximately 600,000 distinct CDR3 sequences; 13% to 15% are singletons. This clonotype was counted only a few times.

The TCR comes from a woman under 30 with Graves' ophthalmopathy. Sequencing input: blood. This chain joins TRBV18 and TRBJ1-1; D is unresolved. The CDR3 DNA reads TGTGCCAGCTCACCACAGAGGGCTAACACTGAAGCTTTCTTT. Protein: CASSPQRANTEAFF.